The sequence of this T cell receptor beta chain was determined in a study of blood T cell repertoires in COVID-19. Across the whole study: The origin of the acute and convalescent COVID-19 samples was the United States, Italy and Spain. Nucleic acid was either cDNA or gDNA, and it came from T cells, B-cell-depleted T cells, or PBMCs.

V shed 2 bases, J shed 2 bases, and the junction held 2 bases outside the gene matches. Germline V CDR1 and CDR2: SGHDT, YYEEEE. The CDR3 is 14 residues long. Authors' processing steps: For nucleated cells, counts were estimated from reference gene primer amplification. Libraries were prepared by immunoSEQ multiplex PCR; TCRdb keeps only in-frame clonotypes and omits some of them. The DNA gave D and trimming, while V, J and clone size come from that table. The top ten hold about 16% of the sample, which has some 140,000 clones, around 85% seen once. Sequencing was carried out using peripheral blood. The TCR originated in a woman in her forties or fifties who had recovered from COVID-19. V gene TRBV5-6 combines with J gene TRBJ2-7; 9 bases fit TRBD1. In DNA form, the CDR3 reads TGTGCCAGCAGCTTAGACAGGGGGGCCTACGAGCAGTACTTC. This translates into CASSLDRGAYEQYF. The variable domain in full, with the rest retrieved from reference TRBV5-6 and TRBJ2-7, is DAGVTQSPTHLIKTRGQQVTLRCSPKSGHDTVSWYQQALGQGPQFIFQYYEEEERQRGNFPDRFSGHQFPNYSSELNVNALLLGDSALYLCASSLDRGAYEQYFGPGTRLTVT.